This TCR beta chain was found in a study of T cells after yellow fever vaccination. Study-wide findings and caveats: The CD4 and CD8 compartments had a small share of their clonotypes in common.

The V gene end was trimmed by 2 bases and the J gene end by 7 bases; junction bases not matched to a gene: 7. The length of the CDR3 is 14 residues. Germline V gene sequence: CDR1 SGHTA, CDR2 FQGNSA. This clonotype was counted between two and nine times. Its target is unknown. TCRdb processed the 5' RACE reads anew with MiXCR; each CDR3 protein has one entry. The table has under 700,000 distinct CDR3 sequences, approximately 16% seen once. The sequenced sample was PBMCs, obtained less than 6 days after the first yellow fever vaccination. This chain joins TRBV7-2 and TRBJ1-2, with TRBD1 matching 7 bases. This receptor was identified in a man between 18 and 29 years old who received the YFV17D yellow fever vaccine. This CDR3 is CASSLFEGGGGYTF. CDR3 sequence (DNA): TGTGCCAGCAGCTTATTTGAAGGGGGCGGTGGCTACACCTTC.